These 5 T cell receptor beta chains share one sample of origin, sequenced in a study of T cells in Graves' hyperthyroidism and ophthalmopathy. RNA transcripts provided the source from which TCR beta CDR3 regions were amplified. The primer set for the first-round RT-PCR of the TCR CDR3 was HTBI. Via MiXCR, TCRdb re-called the multiplex PCR reads, giving one row per CDR3 protein. This sample has about half a million distinct CDR3 sequences; roughly 16% occur once, and the top ten carry less than 30%. Sample: blood. All receptors come from a woman aged 25-40 years with Graves' ophthalmopathy.

V gene TRBV18 combines with J gene TRBJ1-5, with 9 bases matching TRBD1. CDR1 and CDR2 (germline): KGHSH, LQKENI. V was clipped by 2 bases and J by 3 bases; unmatched bases: 2. This CDR3 has 15 amino acids. DNA of the CDR3: TGTGCCAGCTCACCAGGGACAGGGATCAATCAGCCCCAGCATTTT. It encodes CASSPGTGINQPQHF.

The chain uses TRBV9 and TRBJ2-7, with D possibly TRBD1 on 5 matching bases. This CDR3 spans 13 amino acids. Germline V gives CDR1 SGDLS, CDR2 YYNGEE. Trimming stripped 0 bases from V and 6 bases from J, with 10 bases between. CDR3 coding DNA: TGTGCCAGCAGCGTAGTATCCGACAGCGAGCAGTACTTC. Its translation is CASSVVSDSEQYF.

In its sample, this clonotype was seen many times. This rearrangement joins TRBV12-3 or TRBV12-4 to TRBJ1-6; D is unclear. Trimming cost V 5 bases and J 0 bases, with 8 bases left between them. This CDR3 has 15 amino acids. The CDR3 sequence: CASSRLSSYNSPLHF. Here the CDR3 DNA reads TGTGCCAGCAGTCGACTGAGCTCCTATAATTCACCCCTCCACTTT.

As for this clonotype: This may stem from a read error, because a much larger clone lies one nucleotide away. V gene TRBV7-9 combines with J gene TRBJ2-5, with D maybe TRBD2 (7 bases). Germline CDR1 and CDR2: SEHNR and FQNEAQ (reference sequence). The V and J ends lost 7 bases and 6 bases respectively, with 27 bases between them. The CDR3 totals 17 residues. The CDR3 sequence: CASTKGGGGWLQKTQYF. DNA of the CDR3: TGTGCCAGCACCAAAGGGGGGGGGGGCTGGCTTCAGAAGACCCAGTACTTC.

This clonotype was picked up many times. The chain recombines TRBV6-2 or TRBV6-3 with TRBJ2-1; D gene unclear. CDR1 and CDR2 from the germline V gene are MNHEY and SVGEGT. The CDR3 sequence is 18 residues long. The V gene lost 8 bases and the J gene lost 3 bases, with 26 bases spanning the gap. Here the CDR3 DNA reads TGTGCCAGCGTAACACGAAGGGTACAACCGGCGAACTACAATGAGCAGTTCTTC. Translating it yields CASVTRRVQPANYNEQFF.